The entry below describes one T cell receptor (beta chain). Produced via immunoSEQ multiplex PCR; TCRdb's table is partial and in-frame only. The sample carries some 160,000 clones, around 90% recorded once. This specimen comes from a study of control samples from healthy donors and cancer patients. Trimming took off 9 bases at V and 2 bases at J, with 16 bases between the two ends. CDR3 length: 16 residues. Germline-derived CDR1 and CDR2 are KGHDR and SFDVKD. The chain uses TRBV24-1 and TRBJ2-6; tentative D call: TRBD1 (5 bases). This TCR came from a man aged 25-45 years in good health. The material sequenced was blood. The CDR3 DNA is TGTGCCACCTTACAGGCTTCCTTTCCTGGGGCCAACGTCCTGACTTTC. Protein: CATLQASFPGANVLTF.